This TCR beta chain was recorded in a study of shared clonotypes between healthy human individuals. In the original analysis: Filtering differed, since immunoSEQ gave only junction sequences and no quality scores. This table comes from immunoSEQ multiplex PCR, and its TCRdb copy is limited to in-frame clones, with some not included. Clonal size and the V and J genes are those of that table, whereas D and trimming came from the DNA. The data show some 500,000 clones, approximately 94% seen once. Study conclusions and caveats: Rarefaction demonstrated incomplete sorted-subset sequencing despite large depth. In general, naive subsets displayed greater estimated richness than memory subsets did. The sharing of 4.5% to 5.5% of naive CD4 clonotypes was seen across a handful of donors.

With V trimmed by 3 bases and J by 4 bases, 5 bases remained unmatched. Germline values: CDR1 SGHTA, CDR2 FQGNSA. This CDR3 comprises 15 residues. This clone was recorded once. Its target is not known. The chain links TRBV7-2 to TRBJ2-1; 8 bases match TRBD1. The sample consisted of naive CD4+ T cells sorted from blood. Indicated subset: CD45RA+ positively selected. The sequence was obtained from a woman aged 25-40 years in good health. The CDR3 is CASSFGQGLYNEQFF. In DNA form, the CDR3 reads TGTGCCAGCAGCTTCGGACAGGGTCTTTACAATGAGCAGTTCTTC. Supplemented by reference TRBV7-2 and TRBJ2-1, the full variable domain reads GAGVSQSPSNKVTEKGKDVELRCDPISGHTALYWYRQSLGQGLEFLIYFQGNSAPDKSGLPSDRFSAERTGGSVSTLTIQRTQQEDSAVYLCASSFGQGLYNEQFFGPGTRLTVL.